Each of the 32 T cell receptor beta chains below was sequenced from the same sample in a study of blood T cell repertoires in COVID-19. The table came from immunoSEQ multiplex PCR; TCRdb's copy has only in-frame clones and leaves some out. The data contain 200,000 to 250,000 clones, approximately 90% of them seen just once; the ten biggest clones take up roughly 2.7%. Material: peripheral blood. Receptors were obtained from a young man with COVID-19, enrolled during active disease.

The CDR3 is CASSYDSYNQPQHF. The CDR3 DNA reads as TGTGCCAGCAGTTACGACAGCTACAATCAGCCCCAGCATTTT. The rearrangement links TRBV6-6 to TRBJ1-5; TRBD1 is a possible D gene (5 bases). Trimming took off 2 bases at V and 3 bases at J, with 8 bases between the two ends. Germline V lookup: CDR1 MNHNY, CDR2 SVGAGI (reference sequence). This CDR3 comprises 14 residues.

The chain employs TRBV19 and TRBJ1-2; 7 nucleotides align to TRBD1. Germline V gene data show CDR1 as LNHDA and CDR2 as SQIVND (reference sequence). This CDR3 contains 14 residues. Trimming took 5 bases from V and 4 from J; bases not matched to a gene: 7. The CDR3 sequence is CASSLQGLIYGYTF. CDR3 DNA sequence: TGTGCCAGTAGTTTACAGGGGTTGATCTATGGCTACACCTTC.

This chain uses TRBV6-2 or TRBV6-3 with TRBJ2-3; TRBD2 aligns across 9 bases. With V trimmed by 3 bases and J by 4 bases, 5 bases remained unmatched. The length of the CDR3 is 15 residues. The germline V gene encodes CDR1 MNHEY and CDR2 SVGEGT. In DNA, the CDR3 is TGTGCCAGCAGTTATAGGGGACTAGCCGCAGATACGCAGTATTTT. Protein product: CASSYRGLAADTQYF.

The rearrangement joins TRBV9 to TRBJ2-3, with 9 bases fitting TRBD2. V lost 3 bases, J lost 4 bases, and 3 bases stayed unmatched. In germline, CDR1 is SGDLS, CDR2 YYNGEE. This CDR3 is 14 amino acids long. The CDR3 nucleotides are TGTGCCAGCAGCGGGGCTAGCGGGGCAGATACGCAGTATTTT. Protein sequence: CASSGASGADTQYF.

This clone was seen only once. CDR3 residues: CASSLDGRGPKREKLFF. CDR3 sequence (DNA): TGTGCCAGCAGTTTAGATGGCAGGGGGCCGAAACGTGAAAAACTGTTTTTT. This sequence joins TRBV27 and TRBJ1-4, with 8 bases lining up with TRBD1. CDR3 length: 17 amino acids. V was pared by 2 bases and J by 7 bases, with 12 bases of the junction left unmatched. Germline-derived CDR1 and CDR2 are MNHEY and SMNVEV (reference sequence). Full variable domain (missing parts from reference TRBV27 and TRBJ1-4): EAQVTQNPRYLITVTGKKLTVTCSQNMNHEYMSWYRQDPGLGLRQIYYSMNVEVTDKGDVPEGYKVSRKEKRNFPLILESPSPNQTSLYFCASSLDGRGPKREKLFFGSGTQLSVL.

This chain connects TRBV15 to TRBJ1-2; a weak D match, TRBD1 (5 bases). Trimming stripped 0 bases from V and 8 bases from J, with 13 bases between. CDR3 length: 14 residues. Looked up from germline, CDR1 is LNHNV and CDR2 is YYDKDF (reference sequence). The CDR3 spells CATSRDGAGGGYTF. CDR3 sequence (DNA): TGTGCCACCAGCAGAGATGGGGCCGGCGGCGGCTACACCTTC.

The J gene is TRBJ1-1, the V gene TRBV18; weak D call: TRBD1 (5 bases). The CDR3 spans 13 residues. In germline, CDR1 is KGHSH, CDR2 LQKENI. Trimming stripped 0 bases from V and 11 bases from J, with 13 bases between. CDR3: CASSPPQGVTAFF. The DNA for the CDR3 is TGTGCCAGCTCACCACCTCAAGGGGTGACGGCTTTCTTT.

CDR3: CASIRTGGPNSPLHF. CDR3 in DNA: TGTGCCAGCATCCGGACAGGGGGGCCAAATTCACCCCTCCACTTT. The genes are TRBV2 and TRBJ1-6, with TRBD1 identical over 10 bases. V was pared by 7 bases and J by 7 bases, with 7 bases of the junction left unmatched. The germline V gene has CDR1 SNHLY and CDR2 FYNNEI. The CDR3 is 15 amino acids.

The table lists this clone with a few counts. This sequence joins TRBV7-9 and TRBJ2-2; 11 bases map to TRBD1. With 2 bases clipped from V and 3 bases from J, the junction kept 5 bases outside the gene matches. CDR1 is SEHNR and CDR2 is FQNEAQ in the germline V gene (reference sequence). The CDR3 has 17 amino acids. CDR3 protein: CASSLIPGQGDTGELFF. CDR3 nucleotides: TGTGCCAGCAGCTTAATACCGGGACAGGGGGACACCGGGGAGCTGTTTTTT.

The chain recombines TRBV7-2 with TRBJ1-5; TRBD1 might be the D (6 bases). The CDR3 runs 15 residues. CDR1 and CDR2 from the germline V gene are SGHTA and FQGNSA. The ends were cut back, 9 bases at V and 0 bases at J, with 15 bases in the middle. CDR3 sequence: CASSPGTTSNQPQHF. Here the CDR3 DNA reads TGTGCCAGTTCACCCGGGACAACTAGCAATCAGCCCCAGCATTTT.

The chain employs TRBV15 and TRBJ2-2; 9 positions agree with TRBD1. CDR1 and CDR2 (germline): LNHNV, YYDKDF (reference sequence). Trimming removed 1 base from V and 2 bases from J; junction bases left unmatched: 11. The CDR3 length is 19 residues. DNA of the CDR3: TGTGCCACCAGCAGAGGCCGACCGGGACAGGGCTTTAACACCGGGGAGCTGTTTTTT. It codes for CATSRGRPGQGFNTGELFF.

This chain uses TRBV7-2 with TRBJ1-5, with a weak D call TRBD1 (6 bases). CDR3 length: 15 residues. The V end lost 0 bases, the J end lost 6 bases, and 12 bases lay between the germline ends. The germline gives CDR1 SGHTA, CDR2 FQGNSA. CDR3 nucleotide sequence: TGTGCCAGCAGCTTAGCTACAGGGAAAGGTCAGCCCCAGCATTTT. It specifies CASSLATGKGQPQHF.

V and J are TRBV15 and TRBJ2-7; 10 bases line up with TRBD1. V dropped 3 bases and J dropped 4; count of bases not matched to a gene: 3. The CDR3 runs 14 residues. Germline V gene lookup returns CDR1 LNHNV and CDR2 YYDKDF (reference sequence). CDR3 in DNA: TGTGCCACCAGCAGGCCGGGACAGGGGTACGAGCAGTACTTC. As protein: CATSRPGQGYEQYF.

The CDR3 coding sequence is TGTGCCAGCAGTGGCCGACTAGCGGGGGGCACAGATACGCAGTATTTT. It codes for CASSGRLAGGTDTQYF. This chain uses TRBV2 with TRBJ2-3; 12 bases are a match to TRBD2. The V gene end was trimmed by 4 bases and the J gene end by 1 base; junction bases not matched to a gene: 3. Germline CDR1 reads SNHLY; CDR2 reads FYNNEI. The CDR3 extends over 16 amino acids.

This clone was recorded a few times. The chain combines TRBV5-4 with TRBJ2-3; 12 positions agree with TRBD2. V gave up 4 bases and J gave up 4 bases; unmatched junction bases: 7. Germline V CDR1 and CDR2: SGHNT, YYREEE (reference sequence). The CDR3 is made up of 16 amino acids. The CDR3 protein is CASSPRLAGEADTQYF. The CDR3 DNA is TGTGCCAGCAGCCCCAGACTAGCGGGAGAGGCAGATACGCAGTATTTT. Full variable domain (rest looked up from reference TRBV5-4 and TRBJ2-3): ETGVTQSPTHLIKTRGQQVTLRCSSQSGHNTVSWYQQALGQGPQFIFQYYREEENGRGNFPPRFSGLQFPNYSSELNVNALELDDSALYLCASSPRLAGEADTQYFGPGTRLTVL.

The J gene is TRBJ1-2, the V gene TRBV5-8; possible D gene TRBD1, 6 bases. The CDR3 contains 12 residues. The germline CDR1 and CDR2 sequences are SGHTS and YDEGEE. V shed 2 bases and J shed 7 bases, with 9 bases lying between them. The CDR3 here is CASSFGTRGYTF. CDR3 nucleotide sequence: TGTGCCAGCAGCTTCGGGACACGTGGCTACACCTTC.

This clone has only one observation. V and J are TRBV7-9 and TRBJ2-4; TRBD2 matches at 9 bases. Germline V lookup: CDR1 SEHNR, CDR2 FQNEAQ (reference sequence). This CDR3 contains 17 residues. The J segment lost 2 bases and the V segment lost 6 bases, leaving 11 bases of the junction unmatched. In nucleotides, the CDR3 is TGTGCCAGCAGTCGAGGAGCTAGCGGGGCTTCCAAAAACATTCAGTACTTC. This sequence encodes CASSRGASGASKNIQYF.

The chain links TRBV5-6 to TRBJ1-2; a weak D match, TRBD1 (5 bases). The CDR3 has 13 amino acids. V lost 5 bases and J 13 bases, leaving 21 bases between the germline ends. From germline, CDR1 is SGHDT and CDR2 YYEEEE. As DNA, the CDR3 is TGTGCCAGCAGACGGGGACCGACTAGTCATGGCACCTTC. It codes for CASRRGPTSHGTF.

The gene calls are TRBV3-1 (or the pseudogene TRBV3-2) and TRBJ1-2; D ambiguous. V was shortened by 2 bases and J by 0 bases, with 13 bases between the two germline ends. The CDR3 length is 16 residues. The germline CDR1 and CDR2 sequences are LGHDT and YNNKEL (reference sequence). DNA for the CDR3: TGTGCCAGCAGCCAACTTCCACAGTTAGCTAACTATGGCTACACCTTC. Residues: CASSQLPQLANYGYTF.

The sample holds a few counts of this clone. The gene calls are TRBV2 and TRBJ2-7; D call uncertain. CDR1 is SNHLY and CDR2 is FYNNEI in the germline V gene. This CDR3 comprises 16 residues. The V gene lost 5 bases and the J gene lost 2 bases, with 19 bases spanning the gap. CDR3 sequence: CASSRYPATATYEQYF. The CDR3 DNA sequence: TGTGCCAGCAGTAGATACCCAGCGACGGCCACCTACGAGCAGTACTTC.

CDR3 residues: CASLGRGNLYNQPQHF. The CDR3 bases are TGTGCCAGCCTCGGTCGGGGTAACCTGTACAATCAGCCCCAGCATTTT. The genes are TRBV19 and TRBJ1-5; D unclear. V was trimmed by 9 bases and J by 3 bases, leaving 21 bases between them. Germline CDR1 is LNHDA and CDR2 is SQIVND (reference sequence). The CDR3 is made up of 16 amino acids.

In its sample, this clone was seen once. In DNA form, the CDR3 reads TGTGCCAGTAAGGCAGGTCCTATTGACAATGAGCAGTTCTTC. This gives the protein CASKAGPIDNEQFF. The V gene is TRBV19, the J gene TRBJ2-1; D not certain. The CDR3 sequence is 14 residues long. Germline CDR1 reads LNHDA; CDR2 reads SQIVND (reference sequence). The ends were cut back, 7 bases at V and 5 bases at J, with 15 bases in the middle.

This chain joins TRBV19 and TRBJ1-6; TRBD1 matches at 8 bases. Germline V gene data show CDR1 as LNHDA and CDR2 as SQIVND (reference sequence). The V and J ends lost 8 bases and 4 bases, in that order; junction bases with no gene match: 4. This CDR3 has 14 residues. The CDR3 is CASSQGAYNSPLHF. The CDR3 DNA reads TGTGCCAGTTCGCAGGGGGCTTATAATTCACCCCTCCACTTT. Together with reference TRBV19 and TRBJ1-6, the CDR3 gives the full variable domain: DGGITQSPKYLFRKEGQNVTLSCEQNLNHDAMYWYRQDPGQGLRLIYYSQIVNDFQKGDIAEGYSVSREKKESFPLTVTSAQKNPTAFYLCASSQGAYNSPLHFGNGTRLTVT.

The chain is built from TRBV20-1 and TRBJ1-1; no reliable D call. The length of the CDR3 is 11 residues. The V gene's germline CDR1 is DFQATT and CDR2 SNEGSKA (reference sequence). V lost 7 bases to trimming and J lost 2 bases, with 8 bases between them. The chain's CDR3 is CSVYSNTEAFF. In DNA, the CDR3 is TGCAGTGTCTACAGTAACACTGAAGCTTTCTTT.

The V gene is TRBV28, the J gene TRBJ2-3; TRBD1 aligns across 8 bases. Germline V gene sequence: CDR1 MDHEN, CDR2 SYDVKM. The junction had 5 bases not matched to a gene; V was cut back by 6 bases and J by 0 bases. This CDR3 comprises 15 residues. Here the CDR3 DNA reads TGTGCCAGCAGCCGGGACAGGCGAAGCACAGATACGCAGTATTTT. Translating gives CASSRDRRSTDTQYF.

The CDR3 here is CATSRGGTTGGTGELFF. DNA for the CDR3: TGTGCCACCAGCAGAGGGGGAACGACAGGGGGCACCGGGGAGCTGTTTTTT. The gene calls are TRBV15 and TRBJ2-2; 9 nucleotides line up with TRBD1. Germline V gene lookup returns CDR1 LNHNV and CDR2 YYDKDF (reference sequence). The V and J ends lost 1 base and 4 bases, in that order; junction bases with no gene match: 7. This CDR3 has 17 amino acids.

V is TRBV2 and J is TRBJ1-5, with 7 bases matching TRBD1. The junction had 3 bases not matched to a gene; V was cut back by 6 bases and J by 4 bases. In germline, CDR1 is SNHLY, CDR2 FYNNEI. The CDR3 length is 13 residues. CDR3 nucleotides: TGTGCCAGCAGGACAGGGCGGAATCAGCCCCAGCATTTT. Translation: CASRTGRNQPQHF.

This clone was observed once. This chain uses TRBV7-6 with TRBJ2-1; 9 nucleotides align to TRBD1. The CDR3 sequence is 15 residues long. CDR1 and CDR2 from the germline V gene are SGHVS and FNYEAQ. Trimming removed 2 bases from V and 4 bases from J; junction bases left unmatched: 3. The CDR3 region is CASSLMGTGYNEQFF. For the CDR3, the DNA is TGTGCCAGCAGCTTAATGGGGACAGGGTACAATGAGCAGTTCTTC.

The chain employs TRBV5-1 and TRBJ2-2, with D maybe TRBD2 (5 bases). Trimming pared 2 bases from V and 4 bases from J, leaving 9 bases between. CDR1 is SGHRS and CDR2 is YFSETQ in the germline V gene. The CDR3 is made up of 14 amino acids. The CDR3 region has the DNA TGCGCCAGCAGCTTCGTCGCGGGCACCGGGGAGCTGTTTTTT. Protein product: CASSFVAGTGELFF.

V gene TRBV7-6 combines with J gene TRBJ2-1, with 9 bases identical to TRBD1. This CDR3 contains 15 residues. J lost 4 bases, V lost 1 base, and 2 bases had no gene match. The germline V gene encodes CDR1 SGHVS and CDR2 FNYEAQ. The CDR3 coding sequence is TGTGCCAGCAGCTTAGGGGACAGGGTGTACAATGAGCAGTTCTTC. Protein sequence: CASSLGDRVYNEQFF.

This clone was detected only once. CDR3 DNA sequence: TGTGCCAGCAGCCCGAACGGGGGTCAGCCCCAGCATTTT. This sequence encodes CASSPNGGQPQHF. The rearrangement links TRBV7-2 to TRBJ1-5; tentatively, D is TRBD1 (5 bases). The CDR3 consists of 13 residues. Looked up from germline, CDR1 is SGHTA and CDR2 is FQGNSA. The ends were cut back, 5 bases at V and 6 bases at J, with 11 bases in the middle.

The V call is TRBV12-3 or TRBV12-4, the J call TRBJ1-6; D remains unclear. Between the trimmed V and J ends, which lost 6 bases and 6 bases, there was a span of 6 bases. CDR3 length equals 12 residues. This CDR3 is CASRASNSPLHF. The CDR3 coding sequence is TGTGCCAGCAGGGCTAGTAATTCACCCCTCCACTTT.